The 19 T cell receptor beta chains given below trace back to one sample, sequenced in a study of blood T cell repertoires in COVID-19. Here immunoSEQ multiplex PCR was the method, and the copy in TCRdb shows in-frame clones only, minus some. The table has roughly 210,000 clones, roughly 91% seen once. Material: PBMCs or T cells enriched from blood (not recorded which). These receptor sequences come from a man in his thirties or forties in a cohort exposed to, infected with or recovered from COVID-19 (not recorded which).

The genes are TRBV6-2 or TRBV6-3 and TRBJ2-5; TRBD2 might be the D (6 bases). The germline V gene has CDR1 MNHEY and CDR2 SVGEGT. Deletions cut 0 bases from V and 5 bases from J, with 13 bases between. The CDR3 runs to 15 residues. The CDR3 nucleotides are TGTGCCAGCAGTTACTCCGGCACCGGGAGCGAGACCCAGTACTTC. Amino acid sequence: CASSYSGTGSETQYF.

The CDR3 bases are TGTGCCAGCAGTGACTCGAACGCGGGAGCTAGCACAGATACGCAGTATTTT. Translated: CASSDSNAGASTDTQYF. The chain couples TRBV6-4 to TRBJ2-3; TRBD2 aligns across 7 bases. The CDR3 covers 17 residues. Losses at the gene ends were 0 bases for V and 0 bases for J; bases not matched to a gene: 6. The germline V gene has CDR1 MRHNA and CDR2 SNTAGT.

V gene TRBV6-5 combines with J gene TRBJ1-5; D gene unclear. Per germline, CDR1 MNHEY and CDR2 SVGAGI. The CDR3 has 13 amino acids. V shed 6 bases and J shed 5 bases, with 11 bases lying between them. The CDR3 sequence: CASSVGRYQPQHF. The CDR3 DNA follows: TGTGCCAGCAGCGTAGGGAGATATCAGCCCCAGCATTTT.

The V and J genes are TRBV19 and TRBJ1-4, with D unclear. CDR1 LNHDA and CDR2 SQIVND come from the germline V gene (reference sequence). The length of the CDR3 is 17 residues. V was pared by 2 bases and J by 6 bases, with 19 bases between. CDR3 DNA sequence: TGTGCCAGTAGTATAAGAGGGATTGGGCCGGGAGATGAAAAACTGTTTTTT. It specifies CASSIRGIGPGDEKLFF.

The chain combines TRBV9 with TRBJ2-1; 12 bases align to TRBD2. Trimming took 3 bases from V and 7 from J; bases not matched to a gene: 8. Germline CDR1 SGDLS, CDR2 YYNGEE. The CDR3 runs to 16 residues. The CDR3 sequence is CASSAGLAGITNEQFF. In DNA form, the CDR3 reads TGTGCCAGCAGCGCCGGACTAGCGGGAATAACAAATGAGCAGTTCTTC.

The genes are TRBV28 and TRBJ2-3, with D unresolved. V was trimmed by 8 bases and J by 0 bases, leaving 9 bases between them. The germline V gene has CDR1 MDHEN and CDR2 SYDVKM. The CDR3 extends over 13 amino acids. The CDR3 coding sequence is TGTGCCAGCGAAAGCACTAGCACAGATACGCAGTATTTT. It is translated as CASESTSTDTQYF. Full variable domain (outside the CDR3, taken from reference TRBV28 and TRBJ2-3): DVKVTQSSRYLVKRTGEKVFLECVQDMDHENMFWYRQDPGLGLRLIYFSYDVKMKEKGDIPEGYSVSREKKERFSLILESASTNQTSMYLCASESTSTDTQYFGPGTRLTVL.

V and J are TRBV11-2 and TRBJ2-2; 9 bases are a match to TRBD2. In germline, CDR1 is SGHAT, CDR2 FQNNGV. This CDR3 is built from 15 residues. Trimming took 6 bases from V and 3 from J; bases not matched to a gene: 5. In nucleotides, the CDR3 is TGTGCCAGCAGGACTCGACTAGCGGACACCGGGGAGCTGTTTTTT. This translates into CASRTRLADTGELFF.

The rearrangement uses TRBV28 and TRBJ1-5; TRBD1 matches at 9 bases. CDR1 is MDHEN, CDR2 SYDVKM, per germline. The V and J ends lost 5 bases and 8 bases, in that order; junction bases with no gene match: 10. The CDR3 extends over 15 amino acids. Here the CDR3 DNA reads TGTGCCAGCAGTGTAACAGGGGGCAATGCCAAGCCCCAGCATTTT. Its translation: CASSVTGGNAKPQHF.

A few counts support this clone. The V gene is TRBV19, the J gene TRBJ2-5; 9 nucleotides agree with TRBD2. Germline V gene lookup returns CDR1 LNHDA and CDR2 SQIVND (reference sequence). With 3 bases clipped from V and 2 bases from J, the junction kept 7 bases outside the gene matches. The CDR3 runs to 16 residues. The CDR3 DNA reads TGTGCCAGTAGTATCAGCGGGAGGTCCCTACAAGAGACCCAGTACTTC. This sequence encodes CASSISGRSLQETQYF.

V usage is TRBV5-6 and J usage is TRBJ2-7; 7 bases are shared with TRBD2. The CDR3 length is 13 residues. Trimming cost V 5 bases and J 6 bases; bases outside gene matches: 8. CDR1 and CDR2 from the germline V gene are SGHDT and YYEEEE. In DNA, the CDR3 is TGTGCCAGCAGATACGGGGAGGGTGGCGAGCAGTACTTC. Residues: CASRYGEGGEQYF.

The chain links TRBV30 to TRBJ1-6; D gene uncertain. This CDR3 has 15 amino acids. Trimming stripped 4 bases from V and 10 bases from J, with 20 bases between. Germline-derived CDR1 and CDR2 are GTSNPN and SVGIG (reference sequence). CDR3 in amino acids: CAWTPPTRRSSPLHF. The CDR3 coding sequence is TGTGCCTGGACCCCACCGACACGACGTTCATCACCCCTCCACTTT.

The chain is built from TRBV5-4 and TRBJ1-1; 7 nucleotides align to TRBD1. From germline, CDR1 is SGHNT and CDR2 YYREEE (reference sequence). CDR3 length equals 17 residues. The trim removed 0 bases at V and 3 bases at J, leaving 11 bases unmatched. The CDR3 DNA reads TGTGCCAGCAGCTTGGGTTCCAGGGGGTATAGAGACACTGAAGCTTTCTTT. Protein product: CASSLGSRGYRDTEAFF.

This chain connects TRBV18 to TRBJ2-7; 9 nucleotides line up with TRBD2. The CDR3 consists of 16 residues. The germline CDR1 and CDR2 sequences are KGHSH and LQKENI. Trimming removed 1 base from V and 4 bases from J; junction bases left unmatched: 8. CDR3 loop: CASSPRLAGGPYEQYF. The CDR3 DNA reads TGTGCCAGCTCACCACGCTTGGCGGGAGGGCCGTACGAGCAGTACTTC. The variable domain in full, completed from reference TRBV18 and TRBJ2-7, reads NAGVMQNPRHLVRRRGQEARLRCSPMKGHSHVYWYRQLPEEGLKFMVYLQKENIIDESGMPKERFSAEFPKEGPSILRIQQVVRGDSAAYFCASSPRLAGGPYEQYFGPGTRLTVT.

This chain connects TRBV7-9 to TRBJ1-2; TRBD1 agrees at 11 bases. V trimming: 4 bases; J trimming: 2 bases; junction bases outside the gene matches: 6. CDR3 length: 16 amino acids. Germline CDR1 reads SEHNR; CDR2 reads FQNEAQ (reference sequence). The CDR3 sequence: CASSSGQGERNYGYTF. The CDR3 DNA sequence: TGTGCCAGCAGCTCGGGACAGGGGGAAAGGAACTATGGCTACACCTTC.

The rearrangement links TRBV9 to TRBJ1-4; 7 bases line up with TRBD1. This CDR3 has 16 amino acids. Germline V gives CDR1 SGDLS, CDR2 YYNGEE. J was trimmed by 2 bases and V by 0 bases; bases with no gene match: 4. CDR3 sequence: CASSVGGGVTNEKLFF. The CDR3 DNA reads as TGTGCCAGCAGCGTAGGAGGGGGCGTGACTAATGAAAAACTGTTTTTT.

V gene TRBV24-1 combines with J gene TRBJ2-7; D gene unclear. Trimming removed 4 bases from V and 2 bases from J, with 14 bases in between. Germline CDR1 reads KGHDR; CDR2 reads SFDVKD. The CDR3 is made up of 15 amino acids. Here the CDR3 reads CATSDPHGITYEQYF. The CDR3 coding sequence is TGTGCCACCAGTGACCCCCATGGCATTACCTACGAGCAGTACTTC.

The rearrangement joins TRBV27 to TRBJ2-7; TRBD1 matches 8 bases. Per germline, CDR1 MNHEY and CDR2 SMNVEV (reference sequence). V dropped 2 bases and J dropped 4; count of bases not matched to a gene: 13. The CDR3 contains 17 residues. CDR3 residues: CASSLPPPQGAGYEQYF. As DNA, the CDR3 is TGTGCCAGCAGTTTACCGCCGCCCCAGGGGGCGGGTTACGAGCAGTACTTC.

The chain recombines TRBV7-9 with TRBJ1-6; 11 bases align to TRBD1. V lost 3 bases to trimming and J lost 0 bases; unmatched junction nucleotides: 1. Per the germline V gene, CDR1 is SEHNR and CDR2 is FQNEAQ (reference sequence). The CDR3 totals 17 residues. For the CDR3, the DNA is TGTGCCAGCAGCTTGGGGACAGGGGGCTCCTATAATTCACCCCTCCACTTT. Its protein product is CASSLGTGGSYNSPLHF.

This sequence joins TRBV27 and TRBJ1-1, with D hard to call. Germline lookup yields CDR1 MNHEY and CDR2 SMNVEV (reference sequence). The CDR3 consists of 13 residues. V was shortened by 2 bases and J by 6 bases, with 10 bases between the two germline ends. The CDR3 here is CASSLITRSEAFF. DNA of the CDR3: TGTGCCAGCAGTTTAATTACGAGGTCTGAAGCTTTCTTT.